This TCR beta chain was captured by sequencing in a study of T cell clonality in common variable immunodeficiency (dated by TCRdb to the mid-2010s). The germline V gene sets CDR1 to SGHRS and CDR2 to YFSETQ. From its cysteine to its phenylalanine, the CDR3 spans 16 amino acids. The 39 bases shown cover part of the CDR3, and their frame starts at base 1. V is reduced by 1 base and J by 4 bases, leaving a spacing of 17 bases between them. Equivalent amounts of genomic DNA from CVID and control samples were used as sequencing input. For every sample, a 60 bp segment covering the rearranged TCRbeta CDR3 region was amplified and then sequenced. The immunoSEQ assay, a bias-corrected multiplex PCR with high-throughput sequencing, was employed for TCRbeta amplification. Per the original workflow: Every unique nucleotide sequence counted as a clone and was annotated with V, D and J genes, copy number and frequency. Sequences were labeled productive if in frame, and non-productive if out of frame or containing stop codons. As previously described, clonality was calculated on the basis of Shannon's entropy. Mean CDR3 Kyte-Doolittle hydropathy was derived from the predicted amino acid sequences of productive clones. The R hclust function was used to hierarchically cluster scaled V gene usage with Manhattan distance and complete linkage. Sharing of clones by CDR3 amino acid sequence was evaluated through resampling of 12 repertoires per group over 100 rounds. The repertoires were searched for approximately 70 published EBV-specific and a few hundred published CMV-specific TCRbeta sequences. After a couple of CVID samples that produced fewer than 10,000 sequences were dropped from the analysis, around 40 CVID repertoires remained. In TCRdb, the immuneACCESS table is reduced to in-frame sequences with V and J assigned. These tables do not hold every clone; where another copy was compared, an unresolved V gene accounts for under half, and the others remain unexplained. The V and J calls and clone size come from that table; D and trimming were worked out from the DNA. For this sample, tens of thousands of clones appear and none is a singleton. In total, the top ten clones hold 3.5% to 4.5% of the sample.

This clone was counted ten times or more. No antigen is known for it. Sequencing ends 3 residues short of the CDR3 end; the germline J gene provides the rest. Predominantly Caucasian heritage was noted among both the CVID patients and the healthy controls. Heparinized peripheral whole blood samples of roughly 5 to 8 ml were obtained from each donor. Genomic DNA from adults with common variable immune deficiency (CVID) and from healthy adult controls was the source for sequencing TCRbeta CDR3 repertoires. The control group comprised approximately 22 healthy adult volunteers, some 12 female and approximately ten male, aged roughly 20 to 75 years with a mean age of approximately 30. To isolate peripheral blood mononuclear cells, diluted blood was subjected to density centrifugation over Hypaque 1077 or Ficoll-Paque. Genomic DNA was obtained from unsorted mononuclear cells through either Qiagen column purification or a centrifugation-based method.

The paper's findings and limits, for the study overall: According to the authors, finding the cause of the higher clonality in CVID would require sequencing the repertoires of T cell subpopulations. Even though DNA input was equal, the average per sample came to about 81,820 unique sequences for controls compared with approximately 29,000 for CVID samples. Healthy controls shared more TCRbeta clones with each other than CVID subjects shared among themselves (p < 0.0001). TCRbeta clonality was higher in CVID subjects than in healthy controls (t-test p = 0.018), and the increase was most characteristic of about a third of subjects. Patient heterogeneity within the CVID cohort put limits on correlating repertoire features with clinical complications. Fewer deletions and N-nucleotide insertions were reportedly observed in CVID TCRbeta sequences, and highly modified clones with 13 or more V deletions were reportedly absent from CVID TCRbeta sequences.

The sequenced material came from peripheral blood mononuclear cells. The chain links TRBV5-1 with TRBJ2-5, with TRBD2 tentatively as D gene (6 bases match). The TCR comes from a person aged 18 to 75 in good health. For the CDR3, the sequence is CASSLPGAGGGETQYF. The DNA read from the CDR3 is TGCGCCAGCAGCTTGCCTGGGGCCGGGGGTGGAGAGACC.